These T cell receptor beta chains were read from a single sample in a study of T cells in Graves' hyperthyroidism and ophthalmopathy. TCRdb re-called the multiplex PCR reads with MiXCR, one entry per CDR3 protein. The sample gives about 610,000 distinct CDR3 sequences, roughly 46% of which show up once; more than 7.5% is in the top ten. Material for sequencing was peripheral blood or thyroid tissue (not recorded which). The receptors stem from a young woman with Graves' hyperthyroidism. Each CDR3 is given with its conserved first and last residue. The D gene is left open where the match is weak.

V: TRBV14; J: TRBJ2-5; D: TRBD2; CDR3: CASSQDVGRETQYF
V: TRBV12-3/TRBV12-4; J: TRBJ1-6; D: -; CDR3: CASSFLNQYSPLHF
V: TRBV12-3/TRBV12-4; J: TRBJ2-7; D: -; CDR3: CASSDRNRPLYEQYF
V: TRBV4-1; J: TRBJ2-7; D: TRBD2; CDR3: CASSRPGLAGEQYF
V: TRBV28; J: TRBJ2-5; D: TRBD1; CDR3: CASSERTGQETQYF
V: TRBV4-2; J: TRBJ2-7; D: TRBD2; CDR3: CASSSFGLAGAYEQYF
V: TRBV10-2; J: TRBJ1-2; D: -; CDR3: CASSEPGEFPNYGYTF
V: TRBV12-3/TRBV12-4; J: TRBJ2-5; D: -; CDR3: CASSPNRGNQETQYF
V: TRBV27; J: TRBJ2-2; D: -; CDR3: CASSFGYSNTGELFF
V: TRBV7-2; J: TRBJ1-4; D: -; CDR3: CASSQGVLDEKLFF
V: TRBV7-3; J: TRBJ2-2; D: -; CDR3: CASSTGGTANTGELFF
V: TRBV30; J: TRBJ1-1; D: TRBD1; CDR3: CAWRGTGVWMNTEAFF
V: TRBV5-5; J: TRBJ1-2; D: -; CDR3: CASNRPGSPNYGYTF
V: TRBV10-2; J: TRBJ2-7; D: -; CDR3: CASILTSEGEQYF
V: TRBV5-5; J: TRBJ1-4; D: -; CDR3: CASSYGGGGELFF
V: TRBV24-1; J: TRBJ2-2; D: -; CDR3: CATSDLPGNQGGELFF
V: TRBV9; J: TRBJ2-1; D: -; CDR3: CASSVGGGNEQFF
V: TRBV2; J: TRBJ2-3; D: TRBD2; CDR3: CASSRLAGGVDTQYF
V: TRBV5-1; J: TRBJ2-6; D: -; CDR3: CASSSGSYSGANVLTF
V: TRBV6-2/TRBV6-3; J: TRBJ1-5; D: -; CDR3: CASIADNYSNQPQHF